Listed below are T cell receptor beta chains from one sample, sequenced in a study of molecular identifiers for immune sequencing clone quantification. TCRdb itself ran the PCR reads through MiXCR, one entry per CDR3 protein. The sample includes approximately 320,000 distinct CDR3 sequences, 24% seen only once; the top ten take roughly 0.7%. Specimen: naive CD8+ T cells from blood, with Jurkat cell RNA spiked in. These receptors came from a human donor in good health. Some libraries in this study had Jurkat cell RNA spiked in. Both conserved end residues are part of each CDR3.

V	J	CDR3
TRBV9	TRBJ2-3	CASSVRGDTQYF
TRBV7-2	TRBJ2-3	CASSPNPQVLGTDTQYF
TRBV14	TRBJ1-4	CASSQDYGGQTPREKLFF
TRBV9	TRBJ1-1	CASSAPRTGEIMNTEAFF
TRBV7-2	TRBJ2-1	CASSPPLFSYNEQFF
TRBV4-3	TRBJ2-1	CASSQEGLAGQNEQFF
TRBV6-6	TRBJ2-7	CATVGVGEQYF
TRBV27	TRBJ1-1	CASSLGPPAVTEAFF
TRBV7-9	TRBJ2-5	CASSPTGTDQETQYF
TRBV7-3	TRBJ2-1	CASSLSVGRANYNEQFF
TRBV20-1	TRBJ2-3	CSAPGPPSPTSTDTQYF
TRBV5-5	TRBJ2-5	CASSEDRGKVRQETQYF
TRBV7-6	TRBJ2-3	CASSQATRNTDTQYF
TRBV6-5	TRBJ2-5	CASSSSGAGVFSETQYF
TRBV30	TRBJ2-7	CARSVAGWGGRPYEQYF
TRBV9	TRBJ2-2	CASQGPASGELFF
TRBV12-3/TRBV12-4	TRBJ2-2	CASSHPGGLNTGELFF
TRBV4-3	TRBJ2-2	CASSQRLAGEGTGELFF
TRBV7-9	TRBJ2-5	CASTPQGGETQYF
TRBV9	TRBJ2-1	CASSPPAGTGYNEQFF
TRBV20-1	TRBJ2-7	CSARDGSAGVVYEQYF
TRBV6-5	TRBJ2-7	CASSYRWMGSRSYEQYF
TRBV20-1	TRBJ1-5	CSARTGISNQPQHF
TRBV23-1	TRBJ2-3	CASHPGQGLDTQYF
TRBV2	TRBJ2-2	CASRTPGAGTGELFF
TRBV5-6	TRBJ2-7	CASSLMDSYEQYF
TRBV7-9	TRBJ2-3	CASIHVQEYTDTQYF
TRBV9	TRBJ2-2	CASSGEAGSNTGELFF
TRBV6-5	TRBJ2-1	CASSCLGPDNEQFF
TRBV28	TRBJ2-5	CASSLFTGTGLQETQYF
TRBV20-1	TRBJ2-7	CSASRNTNRDPGFGQYF
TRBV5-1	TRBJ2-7	CASSLGSWSGEQYF
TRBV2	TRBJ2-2	CASAPTSGSLYTGELFF
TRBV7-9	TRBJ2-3	CASSLGPVGNTDTQYF
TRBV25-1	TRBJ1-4	CASRGGEKLVF
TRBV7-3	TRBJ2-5	CASSPAGLPTYQETQYF
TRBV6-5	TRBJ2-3	CASSRLAGEFTSTDTQYF
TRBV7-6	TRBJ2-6	CASSLAAGQGIISGANVLTF
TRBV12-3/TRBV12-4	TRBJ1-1	CASKPLENTEAFF
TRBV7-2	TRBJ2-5	CASSSPGTPEAQYF
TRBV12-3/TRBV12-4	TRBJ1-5	CASSFRTGGSNQPQHF
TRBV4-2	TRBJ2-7	CASSQGELGYEQYF
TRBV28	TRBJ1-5	CASSLFVRGGQPQHF
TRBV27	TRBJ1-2	CASSPYQERNYGYTF
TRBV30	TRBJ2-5	CAWTPGQGSETQYF
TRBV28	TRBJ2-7	CASSLFGSEQYF
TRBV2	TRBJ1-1	CASSASLRLTEAFF
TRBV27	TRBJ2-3	CASSEDVTSTDTQYF
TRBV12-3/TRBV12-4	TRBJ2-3	CASLGVAGVATDTQYF
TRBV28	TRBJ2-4	CASSETGIPKNIQYF
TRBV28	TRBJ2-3	CASSPIDRASTDTQYF
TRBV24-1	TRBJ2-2	CATSDLLAGGPGTGELFF
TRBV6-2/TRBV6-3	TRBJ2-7	CASSKRENEQYF